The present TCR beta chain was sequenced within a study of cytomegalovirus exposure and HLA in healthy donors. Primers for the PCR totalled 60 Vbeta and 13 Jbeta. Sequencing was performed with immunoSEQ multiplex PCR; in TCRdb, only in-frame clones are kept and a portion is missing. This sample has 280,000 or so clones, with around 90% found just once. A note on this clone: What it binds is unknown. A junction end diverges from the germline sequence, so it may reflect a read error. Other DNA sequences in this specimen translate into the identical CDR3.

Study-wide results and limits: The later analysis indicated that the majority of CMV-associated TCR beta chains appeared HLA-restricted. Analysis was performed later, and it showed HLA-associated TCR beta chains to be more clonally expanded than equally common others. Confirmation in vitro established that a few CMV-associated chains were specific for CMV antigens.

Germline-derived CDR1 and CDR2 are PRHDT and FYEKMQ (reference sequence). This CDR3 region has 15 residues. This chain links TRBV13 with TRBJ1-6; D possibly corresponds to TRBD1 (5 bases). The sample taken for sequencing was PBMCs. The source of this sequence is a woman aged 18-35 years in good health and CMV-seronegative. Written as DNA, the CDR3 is TGTGCCAGCAGCAAAGCCCGGGGGTTTAATTCCCCCCTCCACTTT. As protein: CASSKARGFNSPLHF.